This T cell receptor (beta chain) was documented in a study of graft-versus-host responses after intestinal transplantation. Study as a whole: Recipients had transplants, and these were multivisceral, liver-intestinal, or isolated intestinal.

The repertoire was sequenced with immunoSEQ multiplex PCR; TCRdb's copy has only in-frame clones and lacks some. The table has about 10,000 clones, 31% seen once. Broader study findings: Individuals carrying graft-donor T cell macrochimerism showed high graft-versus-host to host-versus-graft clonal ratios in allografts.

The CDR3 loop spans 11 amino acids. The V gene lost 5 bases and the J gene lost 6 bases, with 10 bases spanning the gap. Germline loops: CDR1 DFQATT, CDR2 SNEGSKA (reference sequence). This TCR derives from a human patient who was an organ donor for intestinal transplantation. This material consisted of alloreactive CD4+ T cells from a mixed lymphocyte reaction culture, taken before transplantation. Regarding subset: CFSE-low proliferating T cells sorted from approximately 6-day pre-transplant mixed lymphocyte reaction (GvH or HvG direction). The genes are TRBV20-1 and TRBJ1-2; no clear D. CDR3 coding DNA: TGCAGTGCTTTGGGGAATGATGGCTACACCTTC. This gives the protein CSALGNDGYTF.